Listed below are T cell receptor beta chains from one sample, sequenced in a study of early T cells in non-severe SARS-CoV-2 infection. TCRdb reprocessed the 5' RACE reads with MiXCR, giving one entry per CDR3 protein. This table has 100,000 to 130,000 distinct CDR3 sequences, over 10% appearing once. What was sequenced was whole blood. The receptors stem from an adult who was a healthcare worker with PCR-confirmed SARS-CoV-2 infection or an uninfected control (not recorded which). CDR3s leave out the opening cysteine and the closing phenylalanine or tryptophan.

v_gene,j_gene,CDR3aa
TRBV20-1,TRBJ1-6,SARGGEQGSPLH
TRBV29-1,TRBJ1-2,SVDPTGLDVGYT
TRBV29-1,TRBJ1-2,SVDIPRGGNGYT
TRBV7-7,TRBJ2-7,ASSSRPGLAKHEQY
TRBV6-5,TRBJ1-3,ASSYGAGTLSGNTIY
TRBV20-1,TRBJ1-1,STIPPAQGHTEAF
TRBV20-1,TRBJ2-5,SALGTAVGRETQY
TRBV16,TRBJ2-7,ASSQSMASYEQY
TRBV12-3/TRBV12-4,TRBJ2-5,ASSPLKETQY
TRBV28,TRBJ1-4,ATYRGQRHEKLF
TRBV7-6,TRBJ1-1,ASSRDTNTEAF
TRBV11-2,TRBJ2-7,ASSPGLLSYEQY
TRBV4-2,TRBJ2-1,ASSQDGFGEQF
TRBV7-3,TRBJ2-3,ASSLTSQGGDTQY
TRBV6-1,TRBJ1-5,ASRSDLTGGNQPQH
TRBV7-3,TRBJ1-1,ASNQGAQNTEAF
TRBV11-2,TRBJ2-5,ASSFRRMRLLEDQETQY
TRBV20-1,TRBJ2-7,SATGLAGGPNEQY
TRBV5-1,TRBJ2-5,ASSPGLGETQY
TRBV6-1,TRBJ1-2,ASSDSGDRGYT
TRBV11-2,TRBJ2-2,ASSLEGRVTGELF
TRBV20-1,TRBJ2-3,SASGLYSSTDTQY
TRBV18,TRBJ1-2,ASSPGQDYYGYT
TRBV12-3/TRBV12-4,TRBJ2-7,ASSPRTGRKHEQY
TRBV3-1,TRBJ2-1,ASSQGTINEQF
TRBV5-1,TRBJ1-1,ASSERMGFTEAF
TRBV7-2,TRBJ2-5,ASSLGSGRVLETQY
TRBV7-6,TRBJ1-5,ASSRHVNQPQH
TRBV30,TRBJ1-5,AWAWGGSNQPQH
TRBV6-5,TRBJ2-5,ASDNYSGTRETQY
TRBV6-5,TRBJ2-1,ASSELSPSYNEQF
TRBV3-1,TRBJ2-2,ASSQASGSPGELF
TRBV12-3/TRBV12-4,TRBJ1-6,ASSFLGQGSSPLH
TRBV10-2,TRBJ2-2,ASSVLGQSANTGELF
TRBV9,TRBJ2-3,ASSPGPIYTDTQY
TRBV20-1,TRBJ2-7,SARGLAVGSSYEQY
TRBV28,TRBJ2-3,ASSLGRQGTDTQY
TRBV7-8,TRBJ2-5,ASSFEGRETQY
TRBV29-1,TRBJ2-7,SVGPPGRYEQY
TRBV12-3/TRBV12-4,TRBJ1-5,ASSFRTGRGNQPQH
TRBV12-3/TRBV12-4,TRBJ2-7,ASSPWGTGDYGQY
TRBV7-9,TRBJ2-7,ASTYTGQRGNEQY
TRBV25-1,TRBJ2-6,ASSEDREASGANVLT
TRBV27,TRBJ2-3,ASSAPLAGKITDTQY
TRBV6-6,TRBJ2-7,ASSYTRKEVYEQY
TRBV9,TRBJ1-3,ASSVAGTGAGNTIY